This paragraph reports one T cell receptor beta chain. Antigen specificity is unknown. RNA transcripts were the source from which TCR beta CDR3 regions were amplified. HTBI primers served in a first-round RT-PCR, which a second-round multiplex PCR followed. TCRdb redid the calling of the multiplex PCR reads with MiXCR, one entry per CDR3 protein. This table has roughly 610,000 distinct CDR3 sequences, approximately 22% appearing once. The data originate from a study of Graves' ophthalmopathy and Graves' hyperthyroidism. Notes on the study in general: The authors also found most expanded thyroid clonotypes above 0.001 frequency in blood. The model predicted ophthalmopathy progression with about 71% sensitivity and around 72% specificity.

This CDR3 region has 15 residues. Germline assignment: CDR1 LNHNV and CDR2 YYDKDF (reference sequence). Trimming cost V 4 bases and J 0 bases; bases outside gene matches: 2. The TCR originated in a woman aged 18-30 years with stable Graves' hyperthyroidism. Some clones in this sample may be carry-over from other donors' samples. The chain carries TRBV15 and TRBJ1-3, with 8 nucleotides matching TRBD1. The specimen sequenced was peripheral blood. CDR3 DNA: TGTGCCACCAGCATTACAGGGGGCTCTGGAAACACCATATATTTT. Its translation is CATSITGGSGNTIYF.